Listed below are T cell receptor beta chains from one sample, sequenced in a study of blood T cell repertoires in COVID-19. The data were produced by immunoSEQ multiplex PCR, yet TCRdb's version contains in-frame clones alone and is incomplete. The sample lists 150,000 to 250,000 clones, roughly four fifths seen once, with around 7% in the top ten. The sample taken for sequencing was PBMCs or T cells enriched from blood (not recorded which). These receptors were taken from a man aged 35-49 years who had recovered from COVID-19. Both conserved end residues are part of each CDR3. A D gene is named only where the DNA matches it firmly. The size entry is marked missing in some rows and otherwise reads once, few, many or a size class.

DNA: TGTGCCTGGAGGCCTGACCCGAGGGGGAATGAAAAACTGTTTTTT
CDR3: CAWRPDPRGNEKLFF
J: TRBJ1-4
V: TRBV30
D: .
size: many

DNA: TGTGCCAGCAGCCCTCGGACTAGCGGGGGGGCTGAGCAGTTCTTC
CDR3: CASSPRTSGGAEQFF
J: TRBJ2-1
V: TRBV7-2
D: TRBD2
size: .

DNA: TGTGCCAGCAGCATCGACGGGTATGGAGGAAACACCATATATTTT
CDR3: CASSIDGYGGNTIYF
J: TRBJ1-3
V: TRBV5-4
D: .
size: .

DNA: TGTGCCAGCAGCCGCCGGGACAGTACCTACGAGCAGTACTTC
CDR3: CASSRRDSTYEQYF
J: TRBJ2-7
V: TRBV14
D: TRBD1
size: .

DNA: TGTGCCAGCAGCTCCCTAGGACAGGGTGGAGGCTACACCTTC
CDR3: CASSSLGQGGGYTF
J: TRBJ1-2
V: TRBV11-2
D: TRBD1
size: .

DNA: TGCAGTGCTAGTAGGGGTTCACCCCTCCACTTT
CDR3: CSASRGSPLHF
J: TRBJ1-6
V: TRBV20-1
D: .
size: once

DNA: TGTGCCAGCAGTTCCACCGGGGAGCTGAACTATGGCTACACCTTC
CDR3: CASSSTGELNYGYTF
J: TRBJ1-2
V: TRBV6-5
D: .
size: .

DNA: TGTGCCAGCAGCGTCACAGGGGAAAGCAATCAGCCCCAGCATTTT
CDR3: CASSVTGESNQPQHF
J: TRBJ1-5
V: TRBV9
D: TRBD1
size: .

DNA: TGTGCCAGCAGCCTGCCCGGGACAGGGTGGAATGGCTACACCTTC
CDR3: CASSLPGTGWNGYTF
J: TRBJ1-2
V: TRBV5-5
D: TRBD1
size: .

DNA: TGTGCCAGCAGCTACCCGCAGGGACAGGGTTCATACGAGCAGTACTTC
CDR3: CASSYPQGQGSYEQYF
J: TRBJ2-7
V: TRBV6-5
D: TRBD1
size: .

DNA: TGTGCCACCAGCAGAGATCTGGGAGGGCTTGGAAACACCATATATTTT
CDR3: CATSRDLGGLGNTIYF
J: TRBJ1-3
V: TRBV15
D: .
size: .

DNA: TGTGCCAGCAGCTATTATAGCGGGGGGACCACAGATACGCAGTATTTT
CDR3: CASSYYSGGTTDTQYF
J: TRBJ2-3
V: TRBV7-8
D: TRBD2
size: .

DNA: TGTGCCAGCTCACCTCAGGGGGGCCATGGCTACACCTTC
CDR3: CASSPQGGHGYTF
J: TRBJ1-2
V: TRBV18
D: TRBD1
size: .

DNA: TGTGCCAGCAGCTTAGAGGCAGGGCAGGGTTCACCCCTCCACTTT
CDR3: CASSLEAGQGSPLHF
J: TRBJ1-6
V: TRBV7-9
D: .
size: .

DNA: TGTGCCAGCAGCTTGTTTCGGGATAATTCACCCCTCCACTTT
CDR3: CASSLFRDNSPLHF
J: TRBJ1-6
V: TRBV5-4
D: .
size: .

DNA: TGTGCCAGCAGCCAAGAGTCCAGGGCTGGTGGCTACACCTTC
CDR3: CASSQESRAGGYTF
J: TRBJ1-2
V: TRBV3-1/TRBV3-2
D: .
size: .